The entry below gives a single TCR beta chain sequence along with its context. This specimen comes from a study of T-cell reconstitution after alpha-beta-depleted transplantation in children. CDR3 size: 18 residues. The germline gives CDR1 ENHRY, CDR2 SYGVKD. The V and J ends lost 0 bases and 4 bases respectively, with 19 bases between them. This sample's TCRbeta library carried unique molecular identifier barcodes. TCRdb reanalysed the PCR reads using MiXCR and keeps one entry per CDR3 protein. The table records roughly 220,000 distinct CDR3 sequences, around 9.7% of them present only once. This receptor was obtained from a human donor who donated a stem cell graft to a child with SCID. Sequenced here: PBMCs from the stem cell graft donor, sampled from the stem cell graft. The chain employs TRBV10-3 and TRBJ2-1, with TRBD2 as a possible D gene (5 bases). Here the CDR3 reads CAISESIMGTRLYNEQFF. The CDR3 nucleotides read TGTGCCATCAGTGAGTCGATAATGGGTACTAGGCTTTACAATGAGCAGTTCTTC.